This passage covers 12 T cell receptor beta chains from one sample sequenced in a study of T-cell memory formation after mild COVID-19 (dated by TCRdb to about 2021). Libraries were built with 5' RACE. The instrument was an Illumina NovaSeq 6000. Starting from the raw public reads, TCRdb applied fastp trimming at Q25, assembled clones with MiXCR and retained in-frame beta chains. Rows are unified per CDR3 protein, each entry keeping the most common DNA and genes. The table for this sample lists about 250,000 distinct CDR3 sequences; roughly 18% of them were counted only once. Together, the top ten hold 23% of the sample. The sequenced sample consisted of PBMCs or a T cell subset sorted from them (not recorded which). The receptors were gathered from a man younger than 30 who had mild COVID-19 (a few samples of this study predate the infection). The sample titles of this study are shuffled in the database, so cell type and time point are left out; the donor was told from shared clones.

The gene calls are TRBV2 and TRBJ2-1; D is uncertain. V was clipped by 6 bases and J by 7 bases, with 7 bases between them. The germline V gene encodes CDR1 SNHLY and CDR2 FYNNEI. CDR3 length: 11 residues. CDR3 sequence reads: CASSRQNEQFF. In nucleotides, the CDR3 is TGTGCCAGCAGCAGGCAGAATGAGCAGTTCTTC.

The rearrangement links TRBV7-8 to TRBJ1-1; maybe TRBD1 (5 bases). Trimming stripped 8 bases from V and 0 bases from J, with 16 bases between. Germline V CDR1 and CDR2: SGHVS, FQNEAQ. The CDR3 sequence is 15 residues long. CDR3 in DNA: TGTGCCAGCGGAGGGGAGTCGGTCATGAACACTGAAGCTTTCTTT. Amino acids: CASGGESVMNTEAFF.

The rearrangement joins TRBV6-4 to TRBJ2-3; 8 bases are shared with TRBD1. CDR1 is MRHNA, CDR2 SNTAGT, per germline. The V gene end was trimmed by 2 bases and the J gene end by 1 base; junction bases not matched to a gene: 8. CDR3 length: 17 amino acids. The CDR3 is CASSDRIRDRCTDTQYF. For the CDR3, the DNA is TGTGCCAGCAGTGACAGAATCCGGGACAGGTGCACAGATACGCAGTATTTT.

In its sample, this clonotype was seen a few times. The V call is TRBV27, the J call TRBJ2-3; 10 bases fit TRBD2. Germline values: CDR1 MNHEY, CDR2 SMNVEV (reference sequence). The J segment lost 3 bases and the V segment lost 5 bases, leaving 11 bases of the junction unmatched. There are 17 residues in the CDR3. CDR3 loop: CASSQTTSGAVTDTQYF. Written as DNA, the CDR3 is TGTGCCAGCAGTCAGACAACTAGCGGGGCTGTGACAGATACGCAGTATTTT.

J is TRBJ2-1 and V is TRBV6-6, with D possibly being TRBD1 or TRBD2 (6 bases each). CDR1 and CDR2 from the germline V gene are MNHNY and SVGAGI (reference sequence). V was trimmed by 2 bases and J by 6 bases, leaving 14 bases between them. The CDR3 length is 15 residues. The CDR3 protein is CASSYTGGAGNEQFF. CDR3 sequence (DNA): TGTGCCAGCAGTTACACCGGGGGCGCGGGCAATGAGCAGTTCTTC.

The rearrangement uses TRBV4-3 and TRBJ1-2, with D hard to call. Trimming pared 1 base from V and 8 bases from J, leaving 11 bases between. The V gene's germline CDR1 is LGHNA and CDR2 YSLEER. The CDR3 consists of 13 residues. The CDR3 loop is CASSQVSGKGYTF. The CDR3 nucleotides are TGCGCCAGCAGCCAAGTGAGCGGGAAAGGCTACACCTTC.

This clonotype was counted a few times. The chain links TRBV5-1 to TRBJ2-5; D may be TRBD1 or TRBD2 (5 bases each). This CDR3 is built from 13 residues. The V gene lost 7 bases and the J gene lost 4 bases, with 14 bases spanning the gap. Looked up from germline, CDR1 is SGHRS and CDR2 is YFSETQ. The CDR3 sequence: CASGLEGRETQYF. In DNA form, the CDR3 reads TGCGCCAGCGGGCTTGAGGGGCGAGAGACCCAGTACTTC.

CDR3 DNA: TGTGCCAGCGGGACTCAATTCTACGAGCAGTACGTC. Its translation: CASGTQFYEQYV. The rearrangement links TRBV6-1 to TRBJ2-7; tentatively, D is TRBD2 (6 bases). The CDR3 has 12 residues. Germline CDR1 and CDR2: MNHNS and SASEGT. V lost 8 bases, J lost 3 bases, and 11 bases lay in between.

The chain joins TRBV20-1 to TRBJ1-2, with a tentative D call TRBD1 (5 bases). Trimming cost V 1 base and J 2 bases, with 8 bases left between them. Germline CDR1 reads DFQATT; CDR2 reads SNEGSKA (reference sequence). This CDR3 spans 13 amino acids. Here the CDR3 DNA reads TGCAGTGCTAGAGTATCAGGGAACTATGGCTACACCTTC. Translation gives CSARVSGNYGYTF.

This clonotype was recorded a few times. The chain recombines TRBV20-1 with TRBJ2-5, with D unresolved. Germline V gene data show CDR1 as DFQATT and CDR2 as SNEGSKA (reference sequence). This CDR3 comprises 14 residues. The CDR3 protein is CRAIPWQSEETQYF. In nucleotides, the CDR3 is TGCAGGGCCATCCCTTGGCAGTCGGAAGAGACCCAGTACTTC.

The V and J genes are TRBV27 and TRBJ2-7, with 8 positions matching TRBD1. This CDR3 comprises 15 residues. The V and J ends lost 8 bases and 0 bases, in that order; junction bases with no gene match: 9. In germline, CDR1 is MNHEY, CDR2 SMNVEV (reference sequence). CDR3 in amino acids: CASCPHRGSSYEQYF. The DNA of the CDR3 is TGTGCCAGCTGTCCGCACAGGGGGAGCTCCTACGAGCAGTACTTC.

This clonotype has only a few counts. The CDR3 nucleotides are TGTGCCAGCAGCGGAAACAGCTATGGCTACACCTTC. Translation gives CASSGNSYGYTF. The rearrangement uses TRBV9 and TRBJ1-2; D uncertain. The length of the CDR3 is 12 residues. V dropped 3 bases and J dropped 4 bases, with 7 bases sitting between them. CDR1 and CDR2 from the germline V gene are SGDLS and YYNGEE.